This T cell receptor beta chain was retrieved from a study of blood T cell repertoires in COVID-19. Study summary: The United States, Italy and Spain supplied acute and convalescent COVID-19 samples.

Authors' data handling: Cell counts per sample came from amplifying reference gene primers. The data were produced by immunoSEQ multiplex PCR, yet TCRdb's version contains in-frame clones alone and is incomplete. V, J and clone size reflect that table, while D and trimming were determined from the DNA. Among hundreds of thousands of clones listed, about 86% were seen once. The V end was cut by 3 bases, the J end by 15 bases, with 12 bases between. CDR3 size: 11 residues. The sequenced sample consisted of peripheral blood. The V and J genes are TRBV12-3 or TRBV12-4 and TRBJ2-1, with D maybe TRBD2 (5 bases). This TCR derives from a woman in her 50s with acute or convalescent COVID-19. Here the CDR3 DNA reads TGTGCCAGCAGTTTGGAGGCGGTCACGTTCTTC. Translating it yields CASSLEAVTFF.